Following are 20 T cell receptor beta chains from one sample sequenced in a study of radiotherapy plus CTLA-4 blockade in lung cancer. Clones were read by immunoSEQ multiplex PCR, and TCRdb kept only the in-frame ones, dropping some. This table has about 80,000 clones, 70% to 90% appearing once. The sequenced sample was peripheral blood, obtained from a patient treated with radiotherapy plus ipilimumab. The source is a human donor with non-small cell lung cancer who had stable disease on radiotherapy plus ipilimumab.

This clone appeared a few times. This chain's CDR3 is CASSEAEDSPLHF. Written as DNA, the CDR3 is TGTGCCAGCAGTGAAGCGGAGGATTCACCCCTCCACTTT. The V call is TRBV2, the J call TRBJ1-6; D is unclear. V lost 0 bases and J 8 bases, leaving 5 bases between the germline ends. Looked up from germline, CDR1 is SNHLY and CDR2 is FYNNEI. This CDR3 contains 13 residues.

This chain connects TRBV7-2 to TRBJ2-1; no definite D call. Germline V CDR1 and CDR2: SGHTA, FQGNSA. Trimming left V 4 bases short and J 4 bases short, with 8 bases between. This CDR3 is built from 13 residues. This CDR3 reads CASSSELYNEQFF. CDR3 DNA sequence: TGTGCCAGCAGCTCCGAGCTTTACAATGAGCAGTTCTTC.

This rearrangement joins TRBV5-1 to TRBJ2-1; 9 bases match TRBD2. The CDR3 contains 16 residues. Germline V lookup: CDR1 SGHRS, CDR2 YFSETQ. V shed 4 bases, J shed 6 bases, and the junction held 11 bases outside the gene matches. CDR3 sequence reads: CASSRSPSGERNEQFF. In DNA, the CDR3 is TGCGCCAGCAGCAGAAGTCCTAGCGGGGAACGCAATGAGCAGTTCTTC.

Notes on this clone: The CDR3 end shows no conserved phenylalanine or tryptophan, and so a read error is likely. Because the CDR3's place on the DNA is in doubt, the DNA is left out and the CDR3 is given as listed by TCRdb. V gene TRBV21-1 combines with J gene TRBJ1-4; the table's TRBD1 call for D was not verified on the DNA. TRBV21-1 has pseudogene status. 13 amino acids form the CDR3, both terminal residues included. The CDR3 loop is CASSKGPESRTKV.

The V call is TRBV9, the J call TRBJ2-1; D gene unclear. The CDR3 runs 12 residues. The germline CDR1 and CDR2 sequences are SGDLS and YYNGEE. V lost 0 bases to trimming and J lost 7 bases, with 5 bases between them. CDR3 protein: CASSVVSNEQFF. CDR3 bases: TGTGCCAGCAGCGTAGTGAGTAATGAGCAGTTCTTC.

This chain uses TRBV7-8 with TRBJ2-2; 7 bases fit TRBD2. CDR1 SGHVS and CDR2 FQNEAQ come from the germline V gene. This CDR3 spans 15 amino acids. Trimming cost V 5 bases and J 5 bases; bases outside gene matches: 8. In DNA form, the CDR3 reads TGTGCCAGCAGCCCGGGGACTACAGTAACCGGGGAGCTGTTTTTT. Translating it yields CASSPGTTVTGELFF. The whole variable domain, filled in from reference TRBV7-8 and TRBJ2-2, reads GAGVSQSPRYKVAKRGQDVALRCDPISGHVSLFWYQQALGQGPEFLTYFQNEAQLDKSGLPSDRFFAERPEGSVSTLKIQRTQQEDSAVYLCASSPGTTVTGELFFGEGSRLTVL.

This clone was seen a few times. The J gene is TRBJ2-7, the V gene TRBV18, with D tentatively TRBD1 (5 bases). The length of the CDR3 is 14 residues. Germline assignment: CDR1 KGHSH and CDR2 LQKENI. The ends were cut back, 6 bases at V and 4 bases at J, with 16 bases in the middle. The CDR3 protein is CASSPQGRRYEQYF. For the CDR3, the DNA is TGTGCCAGCTCCCCGCAGGGCAGGCGATACGAGCAGTACTTC.

This chain connects TRBV13 to TRBJ1-2; possible D gene TRBD1, 5 bases. Germline V gene lookup returns CDR1 PRHDT and CDR2 FYEKMQ (reference sequence). This CDR3 contains 13 residues. The ends were cut back, 5 bases at V and 6 bases at J, with 13 bases in the middle. In nucleotides, the CDR3 is TGTGCCAGCAGCGAACCGGGGCCGAATGGCTACACCTTC. This codes for CASSEPGPNGYTF.

The rearrangement uses TRBV19 and TRBJ2-7; TRBD1 is a possible D gene (6 bases). Germline V CDR1 and CDR2: LNHDA, SQIVND (reference sequence). The CDR3 contains 14 residues. Trimming took 7 bases from V and 0 from J, leaving 13 bases between them. The DNA of the CDR3 is TGTGCCAGTACCCCTGAACAGGGCTCCTACGAGCAGTACTTC. The encoded protein is CASTPEQGSYEQYF. Supplemented by reference TRBV19 and TRBJ2-7, the full variable domain reads DGGITQSPKYLFRKEGQNVTLSCEQNLNHDAMYWYRQDPGQGLRLIYYSQIVNDFQKGDIAEGYSVSREKKESFPLTVTSAQKNPTAFYLCASTPEQGSYEQYFGPGTRLTVT.

The chain has TRBV5-1 and TRBJ2-1; D is undetermined. This CDR3 is built from 15 residues. The V gene's germline CDR1 is SGHRS and CDR2 YFSETQ. Trimming removed 1 base from V and 0 bases from J, with 8 bases in between. CDR3 residues: CASSLRTSSYNEQFF. CDR3 DNA: TGCGCCAGCAGCTTGAGGACCTCCTCCTACAATGAGCAGTTCTTC.

In DNA form, the CDR3 reads TGTGCCAGCAGCATACACAGGGGCCCCTACGAGCAGTACTTC. Translation gives CASSIHRGPYEQYF. The chain has TRBV7-2 and TRBJ2-7; 7 positions match TRBD1. Germline V lookup: CDR1 SGHTA, CDR2 FQGNSA. This CDR3 is built from 14 residues. V gave up 5 bases and J gave up 2 bases; unmatched junction bases: 6.

The chain combines TRBV10-1 with TRBJ2-3; the D gene is possibly TRBD2 (6 bases). Germline CDR1 is WNHNN and CDR2 is SYGVQD (reference sequence). The V gene lost 4 bases and the J gene lost 2 bases, with 7 bases spanning the gap. The length of the CDR3 is 13 residues. The CDR3 reads CASSGGLTDTQYF. The DNA of the CDR3 is TGCGCCAGCAGTGGGGGACTCACAGATACGCAGTATTTT.

The CDR3 region has the DNA TGCAGCGTGCCAGCGCCTAGCGGGGGCAGGAATGAGCAGTTCTTC. Protein sequence: CSVPAPSGGRNEQFF. The chain employs TRBV29-1 and TRBJ2-1; 10 nucleotides match TRBD2. V lost 6 bases, J lost 7 bases, and 12 bases stayed unmatched. Germline V lookup: CDR1 SQVTM, CDR2 ANQGSEA. The CDR3 contains 15 residues.

This chain connects TRBV9 to TRBJ1-2, with D possibly matching TRBD1 (6 bases). V lost 4 bases to trimming and J lost 2 bases, with 15 bases between them. Germline-derived CDR1 and CDR2 are SGDLS and YYNGEE. This CDR3 is 15 amino acids long. DNA of the CDR3: TGTGCCAGCAGCCTCGATCCGGGACAAAACTATGGCTACACCTTC. Its translation is CASSLDPGQNYGYTF.

V is TRBV12-5 and J is TRBJ2-3; 14 bases match TRBD2. The CDR3 is 15 amino acids. Germline-derived CDR1 and CDR2 are LGHNT and FRNRAP. V gave up 1 base and J gave up 6 bases; unmatched junction bases: 0. This CDR3 is CASGLGLAGGDTQYF. The CDR3 DNA is TGTGCTAGTGGTTTGGGACTAGCGGGAGGGGATACGCAGTATTTT.

The chain employs TRBV19 and TRBJ1-5, with 10 bases identical to TRBD1. The CDR3 runs 15 residues. Germline CDR1 LNHDA, CDR2 SQIVND (reference sequence). Trimming took 7 bases from V and 5 from J; bases not matched to a gene: 8. The CDR3 nucleotides are TGTGCCAGTACCCCGGGACAGGGGCTACATCAGCCCCAGCATTTT. Translating it yields CASTPGQGLHQPQHF.

V usage is TRBV5-1 and J usage is TRBJ2-1; 7 bases align to TRBD2. V shed 5 bases and J 4 bases; nucleotides not matched to a gene: 9. The CDR3 contains 15 residues. CDR1 is SGHRS, CDR2 YFSETQ, per germline. This CDR3 reads CASRREGALYNEQFF. CDR3 DNA: TGCGCCAGCAGAAGGGAGGGAGCCCTTTACAATGAGCAGTTCTTC.

The chain links TRBV6-1 to TRBJ2-1, with 8 nucleotides matching TRBD1. The CDR3 totals 15 residues. The germline gives CDR1 MNHNS, CDR2 SASEGT. The trim removed 3 bases at V and 9 bases at J, leaving 10 bases unmatched. In nucleotides, the CDR3 is TGTGCCAGCAGTGACCCAGGGGGCTGGGACGGTGAGCAGTTCTTC. Protein: CASSDPGGWDGEQFF.

This clone was found once. This CDR3 is CASNSGGSGNTIYF. CDR3 in DNA: TGTGCCAGTAATAGCGGAGGCTCTGGAAACACCATATATTTT. The chain joins TRBV19 to TRBJ1-3, with D unresolved. Germline CDR1 LNHDA, CDR2 SQIVND (reference sequence). The CDR3 covers 14 residues. Trimming stripped 7 bases from V and 0 bases from J, with 10 bases between.

This clone was observed a single time. This chain joins TRBV19 and TRBJ2-3; 16 nucleotides line up with TRBD2. V lost 6 bases, J lost 6 bases, and 3 bases stayed unmatched. The length of the CDR3 is 15 residues. Germline-derived CDR1 and CDR2 are LNHDA and SQIVND (reference sequence). The CDR3 protein is CASRGTSGRADTQYF. The DNA for the CDR3 is TGTGCCAGTAGGGGGACTAGCGGGAGGGCGGATACGCAGTATTTT.